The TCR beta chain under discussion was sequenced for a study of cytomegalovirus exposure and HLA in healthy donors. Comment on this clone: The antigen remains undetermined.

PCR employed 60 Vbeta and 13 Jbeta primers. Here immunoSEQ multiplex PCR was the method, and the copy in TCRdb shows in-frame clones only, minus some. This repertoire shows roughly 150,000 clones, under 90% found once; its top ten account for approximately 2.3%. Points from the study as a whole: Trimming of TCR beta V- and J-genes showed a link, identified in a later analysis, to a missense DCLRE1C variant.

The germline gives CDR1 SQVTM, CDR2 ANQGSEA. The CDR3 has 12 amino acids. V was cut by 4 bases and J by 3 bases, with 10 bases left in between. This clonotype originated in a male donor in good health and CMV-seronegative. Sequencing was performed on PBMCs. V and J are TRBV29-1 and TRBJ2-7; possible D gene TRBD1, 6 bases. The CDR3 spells CSVVGGIYEQYF. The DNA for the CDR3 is TGCAGCGTTGTAGGGGGTATCTACGAGCAGTACTTC.